This TCR beta chain was identified in a study of shared clonotypes between healthy human individuals. Assay: immunoSEQ multiplex PCR; the TCRdb copy retains only in-frame clones and omits some. The table lists hundreds of thousands of clones, about four fifths of them singletons. The CDR3 has 16 residues. CDR1 and CDR2 from the germline V gene are SNHLY and FYNNEI. V trimming: 4 bases; J trimming: 0 bases; junction bases outside the gene matches: 3. V gene TRBV2 combines with J gene TRBJ2-7, with TRBD2 matching 13 bases. The TCR comes from a woman aged 35 to 49 in good health. Some clones in this sample may be carry-over from other donors' samples. The specimen sequenced was PBMCs. CDR3 sequence (DNA): TGTGCCAGCAGTGGATGGACTAGCGGGGGCTCCTACGAGCAGTACTTC. It is translated as CASSGWTSGGSYEQYF. Combining the CDR3 with reference TRBV2 and TRBJ2-7 gives the whole variable domain EPEVTQTPSHQVTQMGQEVILRCVPISNHLYFYWYRQILGQKVEFLVSFYNNEISEKSEIFDDQFSVERPDGSNFTLKIRSTKLEDSAMYFCASSGWTSGGSYEQYFGPGTRLTVT.